This TCR beta chain emerged from a study of preoperative IRX-2 immunotherapy in early breast cancer. Profiling relied on immunoSEQ multiplex PCR, and the TCRdb table lists in-frame clones only, not all of them. This table has about 26,000 clones, around 90% appearing once. As to treatment: preoperative locoregional IRX-2 cytokine immunotherapy. Preoperative locoregional IRX-2 cytokine immunotherapy was tested in the phase Ib source study. The CDR3 has 15 residues. Germline V lookup: CDR1 SGHTS, CDR2 YDEGEE. V dropped 5 bases and J dropped 2 bases, with 14 bases sitting between them. V gene TRBV5-8 combines with J gene TRBJ1-5, with D uncertain. Sample collection occurred from a patient treated with IRX-2 immunotherapy. This TCR derives from a human donor with breast cancer. CDR3 DNA sequence: TGTGCCAGCAGAATGGGGAGGGCTGGCAATCAGCCCCAGCATTTT. Translation gives CASRMGRAGNQPQHF.